This T cell receptor beta chain was obtained from a study of identical twins. Through template switching, a universal primer site was introduced, and the cDNA contained unique molecular identifiers. A single record per CDR3 protein comes from TCRdb applying MiXCR to the 5' RACE reads. This table has roughly 750,000 distinct CDR3 sequences, around 20% appearing once. The CDR3 length is 13 residues. The germline CDR1 and CDR2 sequences are DFQATT and SNEGSKA (reference sequence). Losses at the gene ends were 6 bases for V and 7 bases for J; bases not matched to a gene: 10. Broader study findings: Conclusions were based on cross-sectional statistical analysis, without following the same donors. Excess twin sharing in beta out-of-frame sequences was weaker.

This clonotype was counted a few times. Its antigen is unknown. Separately, the same data were catalogued under a study of T cells expressing NK-cell markers. That report notes: All TCR beta repertoires analysed originated from sorted CD3+CD56+NKG2C+, CD3+CD56+NKG2C- and CD3+CD56-NKG2C+ T cells.

Input material: PBMCs. This TCR derives from a woman aged 18-29 years in good health. The genes are TRBV20-1 and TRBJ2-5; the match to TRBD2 covers 8 bases. The CDR3 spells CSATLAGRATQYF. As DNA, the CDR3 is TGCAGTGCAACATTAGCGGGGCGTGCGACCCAGTACTTC.